This T cell receptor (beta chain) is from a study of cytomegalovirus exposure and HLA in healthy donors (TCRdb year 2017). With respect to the entire study: An earlier analysis of approximately 640 of the donors reported more than 250 Gb of sequence data and 120 million or so unique TCR beta sequences from about 180 million T cells. About 280 gigabases of sequencing data and 70 million to 95 million unique TCR sequences made up an early release that covered roughly 670 HLA-typed donors. Of the approximately 370 genotyped donors, 65% to 90% were placed in the genetic ancestry cluster associated with self-reported Caucasian donors. The study aimed to test whether cataloging public T cell receptors could reveal signatures of past pathogen exposure. The study profiled the T cell repertoires of 500 to 800 subjects by immunosequencing and related them to cytomegalovirus serostatus. Along with the roughly 610-subject first cohort, a separate validation cohort of approximately 110 different subjects was used. High-throughput TCR immunosequencing, statistical association of individual TCRs with disease status, and machine learning were combined to predict cytomegalovirus infection status. To study patterns of TCR occurrence, a later analysis re-analyzed previously published TCR beta repertoires from more than 550 donors and added high-resolution HLA genotyping. In the later analysis, no new phenotypic data were used to find candidate immune exposures; instead, reliance was placed on TCR beta sequences and their occurrence across donors. An earlier analysis of nearly 600 of the donors applied high-throughput TCR beta sequencing to assess whether each TCR beta V gene segment acted as functional or pseudogenic. Donor age, sex, ethnicity and CMV serostatus were collected together with the repertoire data. A later genetic analysis took genome-wide SNP genotypes for about 65% of the 666 donors and used that subset as a discovery cohort. Every discovery cohort repertoire had been produced on one sequencing platform. Class I and class II HLA loci were covered by the typing at four-digit resolution. The number of donors typed differed by locus, with roughly 620-640 for A, B, C, DRB1 and DQB1, 522 for DQA1, nearly 610 for DPA1, and around 450 for DPB1. Because of strong linkage in the cohort, roughly five DR-DQ haplotypes were treated as single units for association and clustering. Across 398 genotyped donors of the cohort, an average of about 250,000 unique TCR beta nucleotide sequences per donor were sequenced, and approximately 19% of those sequences were non-productive. What the study reported, not specific to this receptor: Most CMV-associated TCR beta chains appeared to be HLA-restricted in a later analysis, and the HLA associations seemed to be driven largely by CMV exposure. Linkage disequilibrium might explain the correlated functional status among segregating V segments, but an unknown experimental factor could not be ruled out. Three of the identified cytomegalovirus-associated TCR beta chains were confirmed in vitro to be specific for cytomegalovirus antigens. HLA typing was unavailable for some donors at each locus, so association tests used only the typed subset. A further reported finding was that TCR beta sequences accurately predicted the HLA-A and HLA-B alleles for most subjects in the first cohort. Assigning TCR associations to individual alleles was difficult when HLA alleles, especially DR and DQ, strongly co-occurred. The 87-base-pair reads could not distinguish some IMGT-functional V segments, including TRBV6-2 and TRBV6-3, so those segments were excluded. A later analysis found that TCR association rates varied across HLA loci, with DRB1 alleles showing the most associated TCRs and HLA-C alleles the fewest. Compared with equally common non-associated chains, HLA-associated TCR beta chains in a later analysis were more clonally expanded and had lower generation probabilities. While some public TCRs were present in many individuals, most TCR sequences turned up only very rarely across donors. The presence/absence analyses assumed that sequencing depth was roughly uniform across donors, and that assumption may not be true. At a false discovery rate of 0.05, a later analysis linked approximately 18,000 TCR beta sequences to specific HLA alleles. The sequencing pipeline was judged likely to have produced a cluster of highly shared sequence variants as a technical artifact. The study gave a list of 150 to 200 TCR beta chains associated with cytomegalovirus. In this cohort, only TCR beta chains were sequenced, and detectable features were limited by the absence of alpha or paired-chain data. In a later genetic analysis, fewer N-insertions in productive TCRs were reported among donors in an Asian-associated ancestry cluster than the roughly 670-donor mean. The authors suggested that the approach could potentially be extended to other disease states and immunological phenotypes. A later genetic analysis associated a missense DCLRE1C variant with V-gene and J-gene trimming of TCR beta chains, and an independent cohort replicated the association. The classifier was reported to diagnose cytomegalovirus status with high specificity and sensitivity in both the original and validation cohorts. Immune exposure information for the cohort was limited to CMV serostatus. In an earlier analysis of several hundred of the donors, most TCR beta V segments were observed in productive rearrangements about 90% or about 30% of the time, broadly matching IMGT annotations. Several of the top co-occurrence clusters appeared to be linked to parvovirus B19, influenza, CMV and Epstein-Barr virus, according to a later analysis. Because counts were too low, about 18 rarely observed V segments, including chromosome 9 orphons, were left out of the earlier analysis of several hundred of the donors.

In total, roughly 710 healthy bone marrow donors made up the cohort. At the time of sampling, every cohort member was nominally healthy, though immune exposures that went unrecorded were likely present. The donor was CMV seropositive and belonged to the group of 250 to 300 seropositive cohort members. Each donor provided a peripheral blood sample, and peripheral blood mononuclear cells were used for TCR beta sequencing. The Qiagen DNeasy Blood Extraction Kit was used to extract genomic DNA from the blood cell samples. The CDR3 runs 14 residues from the cysteine to the phenylalanine. Only the CDR3 portion is preserved as DNA: 42 bases, with reading frame beginning at the first base. V loses 5 bases, J loses 5 bases, and the germline ends lie 12 bases apart. The CDR1 and CDR2 encoded by the germline V gene (reference sequence) are SEHNR and FQNEAQ. Notes on this clone: Its antigen is unknown. The record has no base qualities; no much larger clone is one base away.

The library was obtained by the immunoSEQ multiplex PCR assay. The multiplex PCR relied on a mix of 60 forward primers for TCR Vbeta segments and 13 reverse primers for TCR Jbeta segments. The CDR3 region of rearranged TCR beta genes was amplified from genomic DNA with a multiplex PCR assay. Amplified TCR beta libraries were sequenced as 87-base-pair reads on the Illumina HiSeq System. Per the source publication's procedure: A later analysis tallied tens of millions of unique TCR beta chains across the roughly 610 repertoires, and about 12 million of those chains were shared by two or more donors. To remove PCR and sequencing errors, raw reads were error-corrected and collapsed into unique sequences using a nearest-neighbor algorithm that merged closely related sequences. Alignment of CDR3 sequences to IMGT reference sequences was used to assign V, D and J gene segments. For a sequence to be retained, at least a six-nucleotide match to both a V gene segment and a J gene segment was required. Rearrangements were classified as productive when the CDR3 lacked stop codons and remained in frame with V and J, and all other rearrangements were classified as non-productive. CDR3 was defined according to IMGT convention as the region running from the second conserved V-encoded cysteine to the conserved J-encoded phenylalanine. The earlier analysis of a few hundred of the donors excluded any sequence lacking an unambiguous match to a single V gene segment. An earlier analysis of 587 of the donors classified V segments as functional when productive rearrangements were above 56.7% and as segregating when the standard deviation between donors was above 5%. A statistical classification framework was built for diagnosing cytomegalovirus status from the catalog of TCR beta chain sequences. A later analysis assigned V and J genes by comparing TCR nucleotide sequences with IMGT/GENE-DB human TR gene sequences. Using the TCRdist pipeline, a later analysis assigned CDR3 sequences along with most-parsimonious VDJ recombination scenarios. In a later analysis, every TCR beta chain was defined by the combination of its CDR3 amino acid sequence and its V-gene family, and reads without a unique V-gene family were dropped. To address suspected cross-contamination and a sequencing artifact, a later analysis removed under 600 highly shared, low-generation-probability nucleotide sequences. For each public chain, a later analysis derived a clonal expansion index from normalized ranks of inferred template counts within each repertoire. In a later analysis, generation probabilities were computed with a VDJ recombination model fitted to out-of-frame rearrangements, and the resulting probabilities were checked against IGoR. Hypergeometric tests were used in a later analysis to score TCR-TCR, TCR-HLA and TCR-CMV co-occurrence, with a repertoire-size bias correction applied to the TCR pairs. In a later analysis, false discovery rates were estimated by permuting HLA or CMV assignments 20 times. A later analysis grouped co-occurring TCRs with DBSCAN, adding TCRdist sequence similarity when clustering within HLA-allele-positive subsets. Repertoires with fewer than 30,000 or more than 120,000 public chains were left out of co-occurrence clustering, as were about 5 repertoires with anomalous nucleotide sharing. Not all clones reach the TCRdb copy of this immuneACCESS table, which keeps in-frame sequences only. Checked studies attribute under half of the gap to unresolved V genes and leave the rest unexplained. D and trimming were read from the DNA, whereas the V and J calls and clone size are those reported in that table. The sample table holds more than 150,000 clones, of which 75% to 85% were seen once. Of the sample, roughly 1.5% is held by the ten largest clones.

The sequenced sample consisted of PBMCs. This receptor was identified in a girl aged 10-17 years in good health and CMV-seropositive. The chain links TRBV7-9 with TRBJ1-4, with the D gene not confidently named. CDR3 loop: CASSRHVSNEKLFF. The DNA reads TGTGCCAGCAGCAGACACGTGTCAAATGAAAAACTGTTTTTT.